The 20 T cell receptor beta chains reported below all come from one sample, sequenced in a study of blood T cell repertoires in COVID-19. Assay: immunoSEQ multiplex PCR; the TCRdb copy retains only in-frame clones and omits some. The sample records around 180,000 clones, approximately 80% being singletons. The specimen was peripheral blood. These receptor sequences come from a human donor in a cohort sampled during active COVID-19.

This chain joins TRBV5-1 and TRBJ2-7; TRBD1 aligns across 8 bases. Germline V lookup: CDR1 SGHRS, CDR2 YFSETQ. J was trimmed by 7 bases and V by 0 bases; bases with no gene match: 9. This CDR3 spans 15 amino acids. CDR3 loop: CASSLASGGFGEQYF. Written as DNA, the CDR3 is TGCGCCAGCAGCTTGGCCTCAGGGGGCTTTGGGGAGCAGTACTTC.

This clone was seen more than once but under ten times. The chain uses TRBV3-1 (or the pseudogene TRBV3-2) and TRBJ1-4; the match to TRBD1 covers 8 bases. The CDR3 is made up of 15 amino acids. V lost 2 bases to trimming and J lost 5 bases; unmatched junction nucleotides: 4. The germline CDR1 and CDR2 sequences are LGHDT and YNNKEL (reference sequence). The CDR3 coding sequence is TGTGCCAGCAGCCAATTGGACAGGGTAAATGAAAAACTGTTTTTT. This encodes CASSQLDRVNEKLFF.

This clone was counted once. The V and J genes are TRBV9 and TRBJ2-1; 9 bases are shared with TRBD2. Trimming at V came to 0 bases and at J to 7 bases, leaving 8 bases not matched to a gene. Per the germline V gene, CDR1 is SGDLS and CDR2 is YYNGEE. The CDR3 spans 16 residues. Here the CDR3 reads CASSVADGGGANEQFF. Written as DNA, the CDR3 is TGTGCCAGCAGCGTAGCAGATGGCGGGGGGGCGAATGAGCAGTTCTTC.

V usage is TRBV6-2 or TRBV6-3 and J usage is TRBJ2-7; tentatively, D is TRBD1 (6 bases). Germline assignment: CDR1 MNHEY and CDR2 SVGEGT. The V end was cut by 8 bases, the J end by 0 bases, with 23 bases between. The CDR3 extends over 17 amino acids. As DNA, the CDR3 is TGTGCCAGCCGCCAGGGGTGGACGAGCAAGACCTCCTACGAGCAGTACTTC. Encoded protein: CASRQGWTSKTSYEQYF.

The V gene is TRBV18, the J gene TRBJ2-5; TRBD2 matches 9 bases. The germline V gene has CDR1 KGHSH and CDR2 LQKENI. The CDR3 is 15 residues long. With V trimmed by 3 bases and J by 5 bases, 7 bases remained unmatched. CDR3 region: CASSPPGLAGETQYF. The CDR3 DNA sequence: TGTGCCAGCTCACCGCCAGGCCTAGCGGGGGAGACCCAGTACTTC.

The V and J genes are TRBV29-1 and TRBJ2-7; 7 bases align to TRBD1. There are 12 residues in the CDR3. After removal of 7 bases from V and 7 bases from J, the junction contained 10 bases not matched to a gene. From germline, CDR1 is SQVTM and CDR2 ANQGSEA. The CDR3 region is CSAYGQVGEQYF. CDR3 bases: TGCAGCGCATATGGACAGGTTGGAGAGCAGTACTTC.

V and J are TRBV19 and TRBJ2-7; a weak D match, TRBD1 (5 bases). CDR1 LNHDA and CDR2 SQIVND come from the germline V gene (reference sequence). The CDR3 covers 13 residues. The V end lost 3 bases, the J end lost 3 bases, and 9 bases lay between the germline ends. CDR3 residues: CASSISGFYEQYF. CDR3 DNA sequence: TGTGCCAGTAGTATCTCAGGGTTCTACGAGCAGTACTTC.

This sequence joins TRBV5-1 and TRBJ1-4, with TRBD1 identical over 9 bases. CDR3 length equals 16 residues. Germline V gene data show CDR1 as SGHRS and CDR2 as YFSETQ. With 2 bases clipped from V and 5 bases from J, the junction kept 7 bases outside the gene matches. In DNA, the CDR3 is TGCGCCAGCAGCTTCGGGACAGGGAGTACCAATGAAAAACTGTTTTTT. Amino acids: CASSFGTGSTNEKLFF.

The rearrangement joins TRBV5-1 to TRBJ2-7, with 10 positions matching TRBD2. The CDR3 runs 15 residues. J lost 3 bases, V lost 1 base, and 4 bases had no gene match. CDR1 and CDR2 from the germline V gene are SGHRS and YFSETQ. For the CDR3, the DNA is TGCGCCAGCAGCTTGACTAGCGGGGCCTACTACGAGCAGTACTTC. Translated: CASSLTSGAYYEQYF.

The V call is TRBV2, the J call TRBJ2-7; TRBD2 might be the D (5 bases). This CDR3 region has 13 residues. Deletions cut 3 bases from V and 2 bases from J, with 8 bases between. Germline values: CDR1 SNHLY, CDR2 FYNNEI. DNA for the CDR3: TGTGCCAGCAGTGACAGGACTGCCTACGAGCAGTACTTC. Its protein is CASSDRTAYEQYF.

The chain employs TRBV9 and TRBJ2-3, with 7 bases fitting TRBD2. Germline V gene sequence: CDR1 SGDLS, CDR2 YYNGEE. V shed 4 bases and J 5 bases; nucleotides not matched to a gene: 13. The CDR3 has 16 residues. Here the CDR3 reads CASSKRRGWEGDTQYF. DNA for the CDR3: TGTGCCAGCAGCAAACGACGTGGGTGGGAGGGAGATACGCAGTATTTT.

This rearrangement joins TRBV5-6 to TRBJ2-1; 9 bases are a match to TRBD2. The V gene's germline CDR1 is SGHDT and CDR2 YYEEEE. The CDR3 extends over 15 amino acids. J gave up 4 bases and V 2 bases, and 4 bases lay outside the gene matches. The CDR3 protein is CASSFLAGRYNEQFF. CDR3 DNA: TGTGCCAGCAGCTTCCTAGCGGGGCGTTACAATGAGCAGTTCTTC.

V and J are TRBV7-8 and TRBJ2-2, with TRBD1 matching over 9 bases. Germline CDR1 and CDR2: SGHVS and FQNEAQ. Unmatched junction bases numbered 4, after V lost 1 base and J lost 4 bases. The CDR3 totals 16 residues. CDR3 sequence reads: CASSLGTGVGTGELFF. The CDR3 nucleotides read TGTGCCAGCAGCTTAGGGACAGGGGTAGGCACCGGGGAGCTGTTTTTT.

V usage is TRBV19 and J usage is TRBJ1-4, with 12 bases matching TRBD1. Per the germline V gene, CDR1 is LNHDA and CDR2 is SQIVND (reference sequence). The CDR3 is made up of 16 amino acids. V shed 5 bases, J shed 8 bases, and the junction held 9 bases outside the gene matches. The CDR3 nucleotides are TGTGCCAGTAGTCCCCGGGACAGGGGGCGACGCGAAAAACTGTTTTTT. It codes for CASSPRDRGRREKLFF.

This rearrangement joins TRBV11-2 to TRBJ2-5, with a tentative D call TRBD2 (6 bases). The germline V and J ends were trimmed by 4 bases and 5 bases, with 17 bases remaining between them. CDR1 SGHAT and CDR2 FQNNGV come from the germline V gene. The CDR3 sequence is 15 residues long. The CDR3 sequence: CASSSSHGGVETQYF. The CDR3 DNA follows: TGTGCCAGCAGCTCCTCTCACGGGGGAGTGGAGACCCAGTACTTC.

This chain links TRBV4-1 with TRBJ2-1, with 9 bases identical to TRBD2. Germline CDR1 MGHRA, CDR2 YSYEKL. J gave up 0 bases and V 4 bases, and 7 bases lay outside the gene matches. This CDR3 contains 17 residues. The CDR3 loop reads CASSRGSGGPSYNEQFF. CDR3 sequence (DNA): TGCGCCAGCAGCCGAGGTAGCGGGGGACCCTCCTACAATGAGCAGTTCTTC.

The chain is built from TRBV3-1 (or the pseudogene TRBV3-2) and TRBJ2-2; the D gene is possibly TRBD2 (6 bases). CDR1 is LGHDT, CDR2 YNNKEL, per germline (reference sequence). The CDR3 totals 18 residues. Trimming removed 0 bases from V and 8 bases from J, with 22 bases in between. CDR3 sequence: CASSQDPFRETREGELFF. The CDR3 DNA reads as TGTGCCAGCAGCCAAGATCCCTTCAGAGAGACTAGGGAAGGGGAGCTGTTTTTT.

The chain links TRBV4-1 to TRBJ1-5; the D gene is possibly TRBD1 (5 bases). CDR1 is MGHRA, CDR2 YSYEKL, per germline. The CDR3 spans 20 residues. Trimming left V 0 bases short and J 2 bases short, with 23 bases between. The CDR3 region is CASSQDIGTGSLYRNQPQHF. CDR3 DNA sequence: TGCGCCAGCAGCCAAGATATAGGGACCGGGAGCCTTTATCGCAATCAGCCCCAGCATTTT.

CDR3 amino acids: CASSEYGGTEAFF. The CDR3 region has the DNA TGTGCCAGCAGTGAATACGGGGGTACTGAAGCTTTCTTT. The rearrangement links TRBV25-1 to TRBJ1-1; D may be TRBD1 (5 bases). This CDR3 is 13 amino acids long. Germline CDR1 and CDR2: MGHDK and SYGVNS. V was cut by 0 bases and J by 5 bases, with 7 bases left in between.

This chain links TRBV18 with TRBJ2-7, with 7 positions matching TRBD1. The CDR3 is 13 amino acids. CDR1 is KGHSH, CDR2 LQKENI, per germline. The trim removed 3 bases at V and 5 bases at J, leaving 4 bases unmatched. CDR3 protein: CASSPGQTHEQYF. Written as DNA, the CDR3 is TGTGCCAGCTCACCGGGACAGACCCACGAGCAGTACTTC.